The T cell receptor beta chain described here comes from a study of shared clonotypes between healthy human individuals. Study-level points and caveats: Only blood was sampled, and tissue TCR repertoires likely differ from blood ones. Limitation of the genetic and exposure-history diversity represented came from the few donors.

This CDR3 is built from 15 residues. Germline V lookup: CDR1 SGHRS, CDR2 YFSETQ. V shed 1 base and J 2 bases; nucleotides not matched to a gene: 3. Repertoires were generated with immunoSEQ multiplex PCR, while TCRdb's copy carries only in-frame clones and drops some. Of hundreds of thousands of clones in the sample, 70% to 80% were seen once. In unsorted samples, genomic DNA was obtained using about 90 million PBMCs. Details on this clone: What it binds is unknown.

This chain connects TRBV5-1 to TRBJ2-1; 7 nucleotides align to TRBD1. What was sequenced was PBMCs. This TCR derives from a woman aged 40 to 50 in good health. Some clones in this sample may be carry-over from other donors' samples. The CDR3 DNA sequence: TGCGCCAGCAGCTTGTACGGGACAGCCTACAATGAGCAGTTCTTC. Its protein is CASSLYGTAYNEQFF.